This entry lists 10 T cell receptor beta chains sequenced from one sample in a study of Graves' ophthalmopathy and Graves' hyperthyroidism. The sequenced template was RNA, covering the TCR beta CDR3 region. In the first round, RT-PCR was carried out with HTBI primers, and a multiplex PCR formed the second round. TCRdb passed the multiplex PCR reads through MiXCR, listing each CDR3 protein once. Of approximately 700,000 distinct CDR3 sequences in the sample, under 50% were seen once. The sequenced sample was peripheral blood. Source of these receptors: an adult man with Graves' ophthalmopathy.

This clonotype has ten or more counts. This chain links TRBV7-2 with TRBJ2-7; 8 bases map to TRBD1. The CDR3 is 14 residues long. J gave up 4 bases and V 5 bases, and 7 bases lay outside the gene matches. Germline V gives CDR1 SGHTA, CDR2 FQGNSA. CDR3 region: CASSEDRGWYEQYF. CDR3 nucleotides: TGTGCCAGCAGCGAAGACAGGGGATGGTACGAGCAGTACTTC.

Concerning this clonotype: A single base separates this from a much larger clone, so it may be a read error. The chain combines TRBV7-3 with TRBJ1-3, with D uncertain. The CDR3 spans 13 residues. The V gene's germline CDR1 is SGHTA and CDR2 FQGTGA. CDR3 sequence: CASSLYSGNTVYF. CDR3 in DNA: TGTGCCAGCAGCTTATATTCTGGAAACACCGTATATTTT.

This clonotype was observed at least ten times. J is TRBJ2-5 and V is TRBV7-8; no reliable D call. Germline V gives CDR1 SGHVS, CDR2 FQNEAQ. V shed 0 bases and J shed 2 bases, with 16 bases lying between them. The CDR3 has 17 residues. This CDR3 is CASSLARQVIQQETQYF. In nucleotides, the CDR3 is TGTGCCAGCAGCTTAGCGAGGCAGGTGATACAACAAGAGACCCAGTACTTC.

The CDR3 sequence is CAISAMGLGSSYEQYF. In DNA, the CDR3 is TGTGCCATCAGTGCGATGGGACTCGGAAGCTCCTACGAGCAGTACTTC. V and J are TRBV10-3 and TRBJ2-7; TRBD2 might be the D (6 bases). The V end lost 4 bases, the J end lost 0 bases, and 16 bases lay between the germline ends. There are 16 residues in the CDR3. Germline V gene lookup returns CDR1 ENHRY and CDR2 SYGVKD.

V usage is TRBV24-1 and J usage is TRBJ2-7; weak D call: TRBD1 (5 bases). There are 12 residues in the CDR3. Germline CDR1 reads KGHDR; CDR2 reads SFDVKD. Trimming took 4 bases from V and 3 from J, leaving 6 bases between them. The CDR3 nucleotides are TGTGCCACCAGTGACAGGGACTACGAGCAGTACTTC. Translated, it gives CATSDRDYEQYF.

The table lists this clonotype with many counts. The chain employs TRBV7-3 and TRBJ1-1; TRBD1 agrees at 7 bases. Germline V CDR1 and CDR2: SGHTA, FQGTGA. The length of the CDR3 is 16 residues. Unmatched junction bases numbered 13, after V lost 5 bases and J lost 4 bases. The CDR3 reads CASSPNDRDDGTEAFF. The CDR3 coding sequence is TGTGCCAGCAGCCCCAACGACAGGGATGACGGCACTGAAGCTTTCTTT. The whole variable domain, filled in from reference TRBV7-3 and TRBJ1-1, reads GAGVSQTPSNKVTEKGKYVELRCDPISGHTALYWYRQSLGQGPEFLIYFQGTGAADDSGLPNDRFFAVRPEGSVSTLKIQRTERGDSAVYLCASSPNDRDDGTEAFFGQGTRLTVV.

The rearrangement uses TRBV29-1 and TRBJ1-5, with TRBD1 as a possible D gene (5 bases). CDR3 length: 12 amino acids. The germline gives CDR1 SQVTM, CDR2 ANQGSEA. V gave up 4 bases and J gave up 7 bases, with 11 bases separating them. The CDR3 region is CSVAGDGQPQHF. CDR3 sequence (DNA): TGCAGCGTTGCCGGGGACGGACAGCCCCAGCATTTT.

Turning to this clonotype: One end of the junction does not line up with germline, which may come from a read error. The chain employs TRBV5-4 and TRBJ2-2; TRBD1 aligns across 8 bases. The CDR3 contains 15 residues. CDR1 is SGHNT and CDR2 is YYREEE in the germline V gene (reference sequence). The CDR3 DNA is TGTGCCAGCAGCATGGACAGGGCGAAGACCGGGGAGCTGTTTTTT. Residues: CASSMDRAKTGELFF.

V is TRBV20-1 and J is TRBJ2-5, with D perhaps matching TRBD1 (5 bases). Matching the DNA end better, TRBJ2-7 makes the J call doubtful. The CDR3 is made up of 12 amino acids. CDR1 DFQATT and CDR2 SNEGSKA come from the germline V gene (reference sequence). This CDR3 is CSARQGINEQYF. CDR3 sequence (DNA): TGCAGTGCTAGACAGGGTATTAACGAGCAGTACTTC.

This clonotype was recorded many times. The chain couples TRBV20-1 to TRBJ2-7; D is perhaps TRBD1 or TRBD2 (6 bases each). Trimming took off 5 bases at V and 2 bases at J, with 10 bases between the two ends. Germline V lookup: CDR1 DFQATT, CDR2 SNEGSKA (reference sequence). This CDR3 spans 12 amino acids. The CDR3 DNA sequence: TGCAGTGCTGAGGGGGGACCCTACGAGCAGTACTTC. This translates into CSAEGGPYEQYF.